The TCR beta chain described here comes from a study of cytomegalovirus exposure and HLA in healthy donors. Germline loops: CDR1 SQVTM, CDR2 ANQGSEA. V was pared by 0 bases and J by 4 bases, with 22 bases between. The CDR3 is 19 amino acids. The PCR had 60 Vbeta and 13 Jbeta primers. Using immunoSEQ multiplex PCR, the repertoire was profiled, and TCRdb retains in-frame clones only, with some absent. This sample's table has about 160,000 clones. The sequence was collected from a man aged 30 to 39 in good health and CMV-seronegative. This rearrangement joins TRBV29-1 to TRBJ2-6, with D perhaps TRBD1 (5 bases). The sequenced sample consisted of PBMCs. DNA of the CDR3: TGCAGCGTTGAAGACCAATCGCAGACAGTTATCTCCGGGGCCAACGTCCTGACTTTC. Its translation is CSVEDQSQTVISGANVLTF.